This T cell receptor (beta chain) was sequenced during a study of blood T cells in healthy people across ages. Study observations and caveats: Unknown donor CMV status possibly confounded expanded clonotype changes.

This CDR3 has 12 residues. V was trimmed by 3 bases and J by 10 bases, leaving 8 bases between them. The V gene's germline CDR1 is SGHDT and CDR2 YYEEEE. Alongside a J-beta primer mix, a sample-barcoded 5' primer served in a second PCR lasting 7 to 11 cycles. TCRdb itself ran the 5' RACE reads through MiXCR, one entry per CDR3 protein. The data contain 550,000 to 650,000 distinct CDR3 sequences, under 30% of them singletons. Isolating PBMCs gave at least 6 million of these cells per sample. In its sample, this clonotype was seen a few times. Its antigen is currently unknown. The V gene is TRBV5-6, the J gene TRBJ1-6; D is uncertain. This clonotype was obtained from an elderly woman in good health. The sample consisted of blood. The CDR3 nucleotides read TGTGCCAGCAGCTCCTTACGGTCACCCCTCCACTTT. This sequence encodes CASSSLRSPLHF.